The clone carrying this TCR beta chain was detected only a few times. The record originates from a study of PD-1 blockade in mismatch repair-deficient tumors. Generated by immunoSEQ multiplex PCR, the TCRdb table keeps only in-frame clones and is missing some. The data contain approximately 79,000 clones, about four fifths of them singletons. The J segment lost 1 base and the V segment lost 4 bases, leaving 5 bases of the junction unmatched. CDR3 size: 15 residues. Germline values: CDR1 LNHNV, CDR2 YYDKDF (reference sequence). Sequencing was performed on peripheral blood, taken 44 weeks after starting pembrolizumab. This chain links TRBV15 with TRBJ2-3, with 7 bases identical to TRBD2. The TCR originated in an adult with mismatch repair-deficient cancer. In nucleotides, the CDR3 is TGTGCCACCAGCAACTCGGGAGGCCGCACAGATACGCAGTATTTT. It translates to CATSNSGGRTDTQYF.